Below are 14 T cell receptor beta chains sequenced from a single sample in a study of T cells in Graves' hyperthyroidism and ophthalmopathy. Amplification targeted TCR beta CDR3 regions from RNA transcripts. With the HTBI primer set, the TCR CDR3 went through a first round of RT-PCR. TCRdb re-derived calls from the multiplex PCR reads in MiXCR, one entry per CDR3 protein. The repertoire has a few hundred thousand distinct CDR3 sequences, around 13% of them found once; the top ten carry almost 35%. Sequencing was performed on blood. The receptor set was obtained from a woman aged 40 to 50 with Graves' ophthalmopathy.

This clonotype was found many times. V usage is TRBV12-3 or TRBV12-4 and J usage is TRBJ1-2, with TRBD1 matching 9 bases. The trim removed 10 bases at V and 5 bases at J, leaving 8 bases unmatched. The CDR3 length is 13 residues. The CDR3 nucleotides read TGTGCCACCGATCCGGGGACAGGGTATGGCTACACCTTC. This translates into CATDPGTGYGYTF.

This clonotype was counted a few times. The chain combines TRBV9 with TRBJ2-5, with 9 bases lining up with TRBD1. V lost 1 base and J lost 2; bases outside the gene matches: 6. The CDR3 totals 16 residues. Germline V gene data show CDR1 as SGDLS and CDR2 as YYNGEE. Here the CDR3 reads CASSVKPGQGQETQYF. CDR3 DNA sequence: TGTGCCAGCAGCGTAAAACCGGGACAGGGACAAGAGACCCAGTACTTC.

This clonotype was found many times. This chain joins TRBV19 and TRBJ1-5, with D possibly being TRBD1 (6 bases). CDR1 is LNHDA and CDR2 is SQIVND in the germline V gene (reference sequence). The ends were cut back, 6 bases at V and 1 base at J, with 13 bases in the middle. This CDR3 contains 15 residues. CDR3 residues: CASRNTGWSNQPQHF. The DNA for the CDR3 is TGTGCCAGTAGGAATACAGGGTGGAGCAATCAGCCCCAGCATTTT.

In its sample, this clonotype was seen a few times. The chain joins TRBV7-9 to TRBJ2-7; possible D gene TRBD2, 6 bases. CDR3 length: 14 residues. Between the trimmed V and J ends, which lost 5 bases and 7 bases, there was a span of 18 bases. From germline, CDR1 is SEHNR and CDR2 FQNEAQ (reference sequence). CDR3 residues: CASSRVGGIGEQYF. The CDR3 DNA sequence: TGTGCCAGCAGCCGGGTAGGAGGGATTGGGGAGCAGTACTTC.

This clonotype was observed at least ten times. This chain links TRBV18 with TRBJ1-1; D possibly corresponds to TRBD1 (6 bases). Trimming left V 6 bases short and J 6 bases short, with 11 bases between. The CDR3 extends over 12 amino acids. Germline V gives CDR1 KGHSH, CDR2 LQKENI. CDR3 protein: CASSVYRAEAFF. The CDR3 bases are TGTGCCAGCTCGGTCTACAGGGCTGAAGCTTTCTTT.

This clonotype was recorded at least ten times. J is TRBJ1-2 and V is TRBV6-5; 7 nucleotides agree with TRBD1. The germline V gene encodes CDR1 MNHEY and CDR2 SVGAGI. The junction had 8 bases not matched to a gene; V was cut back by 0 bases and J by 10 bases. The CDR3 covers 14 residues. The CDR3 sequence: CASSYSPGQTAYTF. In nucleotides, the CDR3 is TGTGCCAGCAGTTACTCACCGGGACAGACGGCCTACACCTTC.

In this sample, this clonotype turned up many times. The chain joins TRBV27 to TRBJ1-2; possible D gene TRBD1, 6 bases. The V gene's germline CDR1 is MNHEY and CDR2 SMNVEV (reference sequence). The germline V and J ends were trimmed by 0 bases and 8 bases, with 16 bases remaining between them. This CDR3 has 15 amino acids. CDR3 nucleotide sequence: TGTGCCAGCAGTTTATCGGACAGCTCCTCCGGGGGCTACACCTTC. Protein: CASSLSDSSSGGYTF.

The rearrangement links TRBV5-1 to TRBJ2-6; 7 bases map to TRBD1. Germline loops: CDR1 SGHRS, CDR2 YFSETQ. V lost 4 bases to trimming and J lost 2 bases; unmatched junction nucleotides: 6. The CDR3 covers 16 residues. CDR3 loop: CASSPETGPGANVLTF. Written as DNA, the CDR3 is TGCGCCAGCAGCCCTGAGACAGGGCCTGGGGCCAACGTCCTGACTTTC.

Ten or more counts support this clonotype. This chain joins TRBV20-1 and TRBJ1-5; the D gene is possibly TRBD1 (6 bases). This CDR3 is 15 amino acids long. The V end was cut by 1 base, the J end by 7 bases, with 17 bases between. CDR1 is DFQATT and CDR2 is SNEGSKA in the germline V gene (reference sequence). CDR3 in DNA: TGCAGTGCTAGAGTCCCCGGGGGCCAAGGACAGCCCCAGCATTTT. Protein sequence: CSARVPGGQGQPQHF.

CDR3 nucleotides: TGTGCCAGCAGCTTAGACTGGGAGTTGGGGCGAACCCTAGTGAACACTGAAGCTTTCTTT. Amino acid sequence: CASSLDWELGRTLVNTEAFF. The chain employs TRBV7-9 and TRBJ1-1; the D gene is possibly TRBD1 (5 bases). Trimming took 1 base from V and 0 from J, leaving 24 bases between them. CDR3 length: 20 amino acids. Germline CDR1 is SEHNR and CDR2 is FQNEAQ (reference sequence).

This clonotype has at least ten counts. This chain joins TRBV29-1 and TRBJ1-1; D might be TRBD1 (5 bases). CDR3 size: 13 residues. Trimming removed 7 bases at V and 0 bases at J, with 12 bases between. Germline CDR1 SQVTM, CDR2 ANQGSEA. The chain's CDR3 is CSGGRGMNTEAFF. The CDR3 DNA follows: TGCAGCGGGGGAAGGGGAATGAACACTGAAGCTTTCTTT.

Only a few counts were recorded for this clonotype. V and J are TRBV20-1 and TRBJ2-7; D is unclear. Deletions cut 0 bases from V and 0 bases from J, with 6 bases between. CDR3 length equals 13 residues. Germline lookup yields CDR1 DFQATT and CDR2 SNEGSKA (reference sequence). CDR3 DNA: TGCAGTGCTAGAGATCGTTACTCCTACGAGCAGTACTTC. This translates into CSARDRYSYEQYF.

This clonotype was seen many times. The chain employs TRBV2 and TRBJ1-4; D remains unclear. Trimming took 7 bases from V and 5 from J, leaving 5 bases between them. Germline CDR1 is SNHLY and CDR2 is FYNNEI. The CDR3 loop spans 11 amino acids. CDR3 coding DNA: TGTGCCAGCACCGAAAATGAAAAACTGTTTTTT. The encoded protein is CASTENEKLFF.

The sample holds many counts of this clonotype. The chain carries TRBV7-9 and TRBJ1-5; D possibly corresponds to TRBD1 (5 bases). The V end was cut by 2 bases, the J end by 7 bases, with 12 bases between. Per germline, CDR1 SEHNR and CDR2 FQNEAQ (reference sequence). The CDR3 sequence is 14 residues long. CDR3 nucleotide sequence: TGTGCCAGCAGCTTAACCGACGGGGGGCAGCCCCAGCATTTT. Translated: CASSLTDGGQPQHF. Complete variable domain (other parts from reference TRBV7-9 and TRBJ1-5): DTGVSQNPRHKITKRGQNVTFRCDPISEHNRLYWYRQTLGQGPEFLTYFQNEAQLEKSRLLSDRFSAERPKGSFSTLEIQRTEQGDSAMYLCASSLTDGGQPQHFGDGTRLSIL.